The rows below give T cell receptor beta chains drawn from one sample of a study of beta chain features in type 1 diabetes. Method: immunoSEQ multiplex PCR; TCRdb's copy keeps in-frame clones and lacks some. The sample lists some 180,000 clones, approximately 13% occurring once. Sequencing was performed on central memory CD4+ T cells from blood. These receptors were taken from a woman between 18 and 29 years old in good health. Both conserved end residues are part of each CDR3. Fields, in order: D gene, J gene, clone size, V gene, CDR3 DNA, CDR3 protein. The D gene is left open where the match is weak. The listing skips clone size in some rows; elsewhere it reads once, few, many or a size class.

d_gene: TRBD2; j_gene: TRBJ2-7; abundance: -; v_gene: TRBV5-1; CDR3nt: TGCGCCAGCAGCGGGACTAGCGGAGGGGAAGAGCAGTACTTC; CDR3aa: CASSGTSGGEEQYF
d_gene: TRBD1; j_gene: TRBJ2-7; abundance: few; v_gene: TRBV18; CDR3nt: TGTGCCAGCTCATCAACCGGGACAGGGAGCTCCTACGAGCAGTACTTC; CDR3aa: CASSSTGTGSSYEQYF
d_gene: TRBD1; j_gene: TRBJ2-2; abundance: -; v_gene: TRBV6-5; CDR3nt: TGTGCCAGCAGGGGACAGACGAACACCGGGGAGCTGTTTTTT; CDR3aa: CASRGQTNTGELFF
d_gene: -; j_gene: TRBJ1-2; abundance: few; v_gene: TRBV5-4; CDR3nt: TGTGCCAGCAGCTTGTCTCAGGCTGGCTACACCTTC; CDR3aa: CASSLSQAGYTF
d_gene: TRBD1; j_gene: TRBJ1-1; abundance: few; v_gene: TRBV19; CDR3nt: TGTGCCAGTAGTGTTCAGGGGGTGACCGAAGCTTTCTTT; CDR3aa: CASSVQGVTEAFF
d_gene: TRBD2; j_gene: TRBJ2-1; abundance: few; v_gene: TRBV28; CDR3nt: TGTGCCAGCAGTTGGCCGGGACTAGCTGTCAATGAGCAGTTCTTC; CDR3aa: CASSWPGLAVNEQFF
d_gene: -; j_gene: TRBJ1-5; abundance: -; v_gene: TRBV7-2; CDR3nt: TGTGCCAGCAGCTTAGGCGGTGGCAATCAGCCCCAGCATTTT; CDR3aa: CASSLGGGNQPQHF
d_gene: -; j_gene: TRBJ2-6; abundance: -; v_gene: TRBV5-4; CDR3nt: TGTGCCAGCTCGGGTGGGGCCAACGTCCTGACTTTC; CDR3aa: CASSGGANVLTF
d_gene: -; j_gene: TRBJ2-5; abundance: -; v_gene: TRBV28; CDR3nt: TGTGCCAGCAGTTTCTATGGGACTTATACCGGAGAGACCCAGTACTTC; CDR3aa: CASSFYGTYTGETQYF
d_gene: TRBD1; j_gene: TRBJ2-7; abundance: -; v_gene: TRBV27; CDR3nt: TGTGCCAGCAGTTTAAAGGACAGGCCATCCTACGAGCAGTACTTC; CDR3aa: CASSLKDRPSYEQYF
d_gene: -; j_gene: TRBJ1-3; abundance: -; v_gene: TRBV9; CDR3nt: TGTGCCAGCAGCGCAGGGGTAGCTGGAAACACCATATATTTT; CDR3aa: CASSAGVAGNTIYF
d_gene: -; j_gene: TRBJ1-2; abundance: -; v_gene: TRBV7-9; CDR3nt: TGTGCCAGCAGCCAAACAAGTTCTAACTATGGCTACACCTTC; CDR3aa: CASSQTSSNYGYTF
d_gene: TRBD2; j_gene: TRBJ2-1; abundance: -; v_gene: TRBV11-3; CDR3nt: TGTGCCAGCAGCTTAGAGACTAGCGGGAGAGAGCAGTTCTTC; CDR3aa: CASSLETSGREQFF
d_gene: TRBD1; j_gene: TRBJ2-3; abundance: few; v_gene: TRBV4-1; CDR3nt: TGCGCCAGCAGCCCTCCGCTAGGGGGCGGGGATACGCAGTATTTT; CDR3aa: CASSPPLGGGDTQYF
d_gene: TRBD1; j_gene: TRBJ1-5; abundance: -; v_gene: TRBV4-2; CDR3nt: TGTGCCAGCAGCCAAGATCCCGGACAGGGAAGGCCCCAGCATTTT; CDR3aa: CASSQDPGQGRPQHF
d_gene: TRBD1; j_gene: TRBJ2-7; abundance: few; v_gene: TRBV6-5; CDR3nt: TGTGCCAGCAGCACGGGACAGCTATTATCCTACGAGCAGTACTTC; CDR3aa: CASSTGQLLSYEQYF
d_gene: TRBD2; j_gene: TRBJ2-1; abundance: -; v_gene: TRBV7-9; CDR3nt: TGTGCCAGCAGCCAGCCCTCAGCGGGAGGGAGCTCCTACAATGAGCAGTTCTTC; CDR3aa: CASSQPSAGGSSYNEQFF
d_gene: -; j_gene: TRBJ1-2; abundance: -; v_gene: TRBV18; CDR3nt: TGTGCCAGCTCACCAACGGGACAAAACTATGGCTACACCTTC; CDR3aa: CASSPTGQNYGYTF
d_gene: TRBD2; j_gene: TRBJ2-1; abundance: -; v_gene: TRBV7-9; CDR3nt: TGTGCCAGCAGCTTAGTGGGGACTAGCGGCTACAATGAGCAGTTCTTC; CDR3aa: CASSLVGTSGYNEQFF
d_gene: -; j_gene: TRBJ2-3; abundance: few; v_gene: TRBV7-3; CDR3nt: TGTGCCAGCAGTCTTCGACAGACAACAGATACGCAGTATTTT; CDR3aa: CASSLRQTTDTQYF
d_gene: -; j_gene: TRBJ1-2; abundance: few; v_gene: TRBV11-2; CDR3nt: TGTGCCAGCAGCACGCAGGAGGGCTATGGCTACACCTTC; CDR3aa: CASSTQEGYGYTF
d_gene: -; j_gene: TRBJ1-4; abundance: -; v_gene: TRBV30; CDR3nt: TGTGCCTGGGCATTCGGGGGAGCTAATGAAAAACTGTTTTTT; CDR3aa: CAWAFGGANEKLFF
d_gene: TRBD1; j_gene: TRBJ2-7; abundance: many; v_gene: TRBV4-2; CDR3nt: TGTGCCAGCAGCCGGGACAGAGCCTCCTACGAGCAGTACTTC; CDR3aa: CASSRDRASYEQYF
d_gene: -; j_gene: TRBJ2-1; abundance: few; v_gene: TRBV18; CDR3nt: TGTGCCAGCTCAGACAGGTACAATGAGCAGTTCTTC; CDR3aa: CASSDRYNEQFF
d_gene: TRBD1; j_gene: TRBJ2-7; abundance: few; v_gene: TRBV15; CDR3nt: TGTGCCACCAAAGAGGGGGCTGTCAACGAGCAGTACTTC; CDR3aa: CATKEGAVNEQYF
d_gene: -; j_gene: TRBJ2-7; abundance: -; v_gene: TRBV18; CDR3nt: TGTGCCAGCTCACCTTCCCGCTCCTACGAGCAGTACTTC; CDR3aa: CASSPSRSYEQYF
d_gene: TRBD1; j_gene: TRBJ2-7; abundance: few; v_gene: TRBV30; CDR3nt: TGTGCCTGGAGTGCCCCGACAGGGCGGGAGCAGTACTTC; CDR3aa: CAWSAPTGREQYF
d_gene: -; j_gene: TRBJ2-5; abundance: few; v_gene: TRBV25-1; CDR3nt: TGTGCCAGCAACAGGGAAGAGACCCAGTACTTC; CDR3aa: CASNREETQYF
d_gene: -; j_gene: TRBJ2-2; abundance: -; v_gene: TRBV5-1; CDR3nt: TGCGCCAGCAGCGCGGGGGCTACGAACACCGGGGAGCTGTTTTTT; CDR3aa: CASSAGATNTGELFF
d_gene: TRBD2; j_gene: TRBJ2-2; abundance: few; v_gene: TRBV27; CDR3nt: TGTGCCAGCAGCCTTAGCGGGAGGGAAACCGGGGAGCTGTTTTTT; CDR3aa: CASSLSGRETGELFF
d_gene: TRBD1; j_gene: TRBJ2-1; abundance: few; v_gene: TRBV7-2; CDR3nt: TGTGCCAGCAGCTTCTACAGGGGAGATGAGCAGTTCTTC; CDR3aa: CASSFYRGDEQFF
d_gene: -; j_gene: TRBJ2-6; abundance: -; v_gene: TRBV9; CDR3nt: TGTGCTTCTTCCAAGTCGGGGGCTGGGGCCAACGTCCTGACTTTC; CDR3aa: CASSKSGAGANVLTF
d_gene: -; j_gene: TRBJ2-3; abundance: -; v_gene: TRBV9; CDR3nt: TGTGCCAGCAGCATTACTGACACCACAGATACGCAGTATTTT; CDR3aa: CASSITDTTDTQYF
d_gene: -; j_gene: TRBJ1-5; abundance: few; v_gene: TRBV28; CDR3nt: TGTGCCAGCAGCCACAGGGCGTATCAGCCCCAGCATTTT; CDR3aa: CASSHRAYQPQHF
d_gene: -; j_gene: TRBJ2-7; abundance: -; v_gene: TRBV28; CDR3nt: TGTGCCAGGGCGAACCGGGTCCGGCCCCACGAGCAGTACTTC; CDR3aa: CARANRVRPHEQYF
d_gene: -; j_gene: TRBJ1-4; abundance: few; v_gene: TRBV10-3; CDR3nt: TGTGCCATCAGTGATTCAACAGGGAACGGTGAAAAACTGTTTTTT; CDR3aa: CAISDSTGNGEKLFF
d_gene: -; j_gene: TRBJ2-7; abundance: few; v_gene: TRBV20-1; CDR3nt: TGCAGTGCCCATGACAGGAACGAGCAGTACTTC; CDR3aa: CSAHDRNEQYF
d_gene: TRBD1; j_gene: TRBJ2-4; abundance: -; v_gene: TRBV15; CDR3nt: TGTGCCACCAGCGGCCTGGGGACAGGGGCGGACATTCAGTACTTC; CDR3aa: CATSGLGTGADIQYF
d_gene: -; j_gene: TRBJ1-5; abundance: few; v_gene: TRBV30; CDR3nt: TGTGCCTGGACGAGACAAGGAAATCAGCCCCAGCATTTT; CDR3aa: CAWTRQGNQPQHF
d_gene: TRBD1; j_gene: TRBJ2-4; abundance: -; v_gene: TRBV7-2; CDR3nt: TGTGCCAGCAGCCCAACAGGGGACATTCAGTACTTC; CDR3aa: CASSPTGDIQYF
d_gene: TRBD2; j_gene: TRBJ2-2; abundance: -; v_gene: TRBV7-8; CDR3nt: TGTGCCAGCAGCACTCTAGCGGGAGGTAACACCGGGGAGCTGTTTTTT; CDR3aa: CASSTLAGGNTGELFF
d_gene: -; j_gene: TRBJ2-3; abundance: few; v_gene: TRBV6-5; CDR3nt: TGTGCCAGCAGCTCGATTGGGGGGGATACGCAGTATTTT; CDR3aa: CASSSIGGDTQYF
d_gene: TRBD1; j_gene: TRBJ2-7; abundance: few; v_gene: TRBV11-1; CDR3nt: TGTGCCAGCAGCCCTGGACAGGGGATAAACACCTACGAGCAGTACTTC; CDR3aa: CASSPGQGINTYEQYF
d_gene: -; j_gene: TRBJ1-3; abundance: -; v_gene: TRBV7-9; CDR3nt: TGTGCCAGCAGCCCTGGGGCATCTGGAAACACCATATATTTT; CDR3aa: CASSPGASGNTIYF
d_gene: TRBD1; j_gene: TRBJ1-1; abundance: few; v_gene: TRBV7-9; CDR3nt: TGTGCCAGCAGTTCATTCGGGACAGGTTCGGCTTTCTTT; CDR3aa: CASSSFGTGSAFF
d_gene: -; j_gene: TRBJ1-2; abundance: few; v_gene: TRBV7-9; CDR3nt: TGTGCCAGCAGCTTACAATTGGCGGTTGGCTACACCTTC; CDR3aa: CASSLQLAVGYTF
d_gene: -; j_gene: TRBJ2-1; abundance: few; v_gene: TRBV29-1; CDR3nt: TGCAGCGTTGAAGATCTTTACGGGTCTCTAGGTGGTGAGCAGTTCTTC; CDR3aa: CSVEDLYGSLGGEQFF
d_gene: TRBD1; j_gene: TRBJ1-1; abundance: few; v_gene: TRBV5-1; CDR3nt: TGCGCCAGCAGCCGGGACAGACAACTCGCTGAAGCTTTCTTT; CDR3aa: CASSRDRQLAEAFF
d_gene: -; j_gene: TRBJ2-1; abundance: -; v_gene: TRBV5-1; CDR3nt: TGCGCCAGCAGCGCCATCGGGACATTTTACAATGAGCAGTTCTTC; CDR3aa: CASSAIGTFYNEQFF
d_gene: -; j_gene: TRBJ1-5; abundance: few; v_gene: TRBV28; CDR3nt: TGTGCCAGCAGTTTTCGCGGGGGCGGCAGCAATCAGCCCCAGCATTTT; CDR3aa: CASSFRGGGSNQPQHF
d_gene: TRBD2; j_gene: TRBJ2-5; abundance: few; v_gene: TRBV7-3; CDR3nt: TGTGCCAGCAGCCCCTCCTCGGGACTACAAGAGACCCAGTACTTC; CDR3aa: CASSPSSGLQETQYF